This is a list of T cell receptor beta chains from one sample in a study of CD8+ T cells in alopecia areata. Using immunoSEQ multiplex PCR, the repertoire was profiled, and TCRdb retains in-frame clones only, with some absent. Here the sample spans 95,000 to 110,000 clones, 84% being singletons. The sequenced sample was CD8+ T cells sorted from blood, obtained at week 24, from a patient treated with tofacitinib. The receptors come from a human donor with alopecia areata. CDR3s include the opening cysteine and the closing phenylalanine or tryptophan. A clone size is listed for some rows: how often the clone was seen (once, few, many), or a class if it is expanded.

abundance,j_gene,v_gene,CDR3aa
NA,TRBJ2-5,TRBV7-9,CASSLVAAGDETQYF
NA,TRBJ2-5,TRBV7-9,CASSVQETQYF
NA,TRBJ2-7,TRBV29-1,CSVEDGGQGVGYEQYF
NA,TRBJ2-6,TRBV7-8,CASSLAGRAVSGANVLTF
once,TRBJ2-1,TRBV11-3,CASSTTWTDEQFF
NA,TRBJ2-7,TRBV28,CASSPPLTLPYEQYF
NA,TRBJ2-7,TRBV7-6,CASSSRGGSTYEQYF
NA,TRBJ2-7,TRBV4-1,CASSHRQGTYYEQYF
NA,TRBJ2-7,TRBV5-1,CASSLVQGVLYEQYF
few,TRBJ1-2,TRBV5-1,CASSGGTGRDDGYTF
NA,TRBJ2-3,TRBV9,CASSPPVPDTQYF
NA,TRBJ2-1,TRBV5-1,CASSLVGTLGGEQFF
NA,TRBJ2-6,TRBV27,CASSSIDSGANVLTF
NA,TRBJ1-1,TRBV29-1,CSVQQGSTEAFF
NA,TRBJ2-7,TRBV5-1,CASSASTELYEQYF
NA,TRBJ2-5,TRBV7-9,CASSRVALQETQYF
few,TRBJ2-1,TRBV6-5,CASSFLDNEQFF
NA,TRBJ2-7,TRBV15,CATSRVQGSGYEQYF
NA,TRBJ2-5,TRBV11-2,CASSRGLADYETQYF
NA,TRBJ1-4,TRBV5-6,CASSYGYSGGSTNEKLFF